These 31 T cell receptor beta chains were sequenced from one sample in a study of blood T cell repertoires in COVID-19. TCRdb keeps only in-frame clones here, not all; method: immunoSEQ multiplex PCR. Of over 150,000 clones in the sample, 70% to 90% were seen once. The sample taken for sequencing was peripheral blood. These receptors all stem from a man aged 65-85 years with active or convalescent COVID-19.

The V gene is TRBV19, the J gene TRBJ1-1; TRBD1 might be the D (5 bases). CDR1 and CDR2 from the germline V gene are LNHDA and SQIVND (reference sequence). CDR3 length: 14 residues. V dropped 6 bases and J dropped 3 bases, with 14 bases sitting between them. The CDR3 coding sequence is TGTGCCAGTAGCCGATTCGGGGGTGACACTGAAGCTTTCTTT. Its translation is CASSRFGGDTEAFF. Filled out from reference TRBV19 and TRBJ1-1, the complete variable domain reads DGGITQSPKYLFRKEGQNVTLSCEQNLNHDAMYWYRQDPGQGLRLIYYSQIVNDFQKGDIAEGYSVSREKKESFPLTVTSAQKNPTAFYLCASSRFGGDTEAFFGQGTRLTVV.

This chain connects TRBV5-1 to TRBJ1-1; D is undetermined. Trimming removed 4 bases at V and 4 bases at J, with 14 bases between. CDR3 length equals 14 residues. The V gene's germline CDR1 is SGHRS and CDR2 YFSETQ. DNA of the CDR3: TGCGCCAGCAGCCCCTCCCCCGGTGGCACTGAAGCTTTCTTT. Residues: CASSPSPGGTEAFF.

V gene TRBV18 combines with J gene TRBJ1-1, with 8 positions matching TRBD1. CDR1 and CDR2 (germline): KGHSH, LQKENI. The CDR3 totals 16 residues. J gave up 3 bases and V 1 base, and 7 bases lay outside the gene matches. The DNA of the CDR3 is TGTGCCAGCTCACCACGACAGGGGAGAGAATACACTGAAGCTTTCTTT. Residues: CASSPRQGREYTEAFF.

This chain joins TRBV25-1 and TRBJ1-4; 7 bases align to TRBD1. The germline gives CDR1 MGHDK, CDR2 SYGVNS. V trimming: 7 bases; J trimming: 5 bases; junction bases outside the gene matches: 4. The CDR3 runs 13 residues. In DNA form, the CDR3 reads TGTGCCAGCACGGGACAGACAAATGAAAAACTGTTTTTT. It translates to CASTGQTNEKLFF.

The chain uses TRBV6-5 and TRBJ1-2; a possible D gene is TRBD1 (5 bases). Germline CDR1 MNHEY, CDR2 SVGAGI. The CDR3 has 14 amino acids. The V end lost 6 bases, the J end lost 2 bases, and 13 bases lay between the germline ends. CDR3 DNA: TGTGCCAGCAGGGTGTGGGGCGAAAACTATGGCTACACCTTC. This sequence encodes CASRVWGENYGYTF.

This chain links TRBV4-3 with TRBJ2-7; TRBD1 agrees at 9 bases. The CDR3 spans 15 residues. V lost 4 bases, J lost 2 bases, and 6 bases stayed unmatched. Germline assignment: CDR1 LGHNA and CDR2 YSLEER. The chain's CDR3 is CASSRRTGVTYEQYF. The CDR3 DNA reads as TGCGCCAGCAGCCGACGGACAGGGGTGACCTACGAGCAGTACTTC.

V usage is TRBV28 and J usage is TRBJ2-2; tentative D call: TRBD1 (5 bases). Per the germline V gene, CDR1 is MDHEN and CDR2 is SYDVKM. The CDR3 extends over 15 amino acids. Trimming took 5 bases from V and 3 from J, leaving 13 bases between them. The CDR3 DNA follows: TGTGCCAGCAGTATTCTAGGGGTCGACACCGGGGAGCTGTTTTTT. Protein sequence: CASSILGVDTGELFF.

This rearrangement joins TRBV6-2 or TRBV6-3 to TRBJ1-3; 7 nucleotides align to TRBD1. Trimming removed 5 bases from V and 7 bases from J; junction bases left unmatched: 5. Germline assignment: CDR1 MNHEY and CDR2 SVGEGT. The CDR3 consists of 13 residues. In DNA, the CDR3 is TGTGCCAGCAGTCGGGACAGTCTCAACACCATATATTTT. It translates to CASSRDSLNTIYF.

The chain is built from TRBV30 and TRBJ2-1; 8 bases are a match to TRBD2. V dropped 4 bases and J dropped 13; count of bases not matched to a gene: 12. Looked up from germline, CDR1 is GTSNPN and CDR2 is SVGIG (reference sequence). This CDR3 is built from 13 residues. The CDR3 sequence: CAWISGTRGYQFF. The CDR3 nucleotides are TGTGCCTGGATCTCCGGGACTAGAGGATATCAGTTCTTC.

This sequence joins TRBV7-9 and TRBJ1-6; the D gene is possibly TRBD1 (5 bases). The germline V and J ends were trimmed by 5 bases and 7 bases, with 15 bases remaining between them. CDR3 length equals 15 residues. The germline V gene has CDR1 SEHNR and CDR2 FQNEAQ (reference sequence). CDR3 coding DNA: TGTGCCAGCAGCCCCCCGGGGGACCCAAATTCACCCCTCCACTTT. It yields the protein CASSPPGDPNSPLHF.

The rearrangement uses TRBV19 and TRBJ2-7; the D is unclear. From germline, CDR1 is LNHDA and CDR2 SQIVND (reference sequence). The V gene lost 0 bases and the J gene lost 4 bases, with 7 bases spanning the gap. The CDR3 spans 13 residues. This CDR3 reads CASSIDSWYEQYF. The CDR3 DNA follows: TGTGCCAGTAGTATAGATAGCTGGTACGAGCAGTACTTC.

V and J are TRBV27 and TRBJ2-7, with 11 bases identical to TRBD1. Germline CDR1 reads MNHEY; CDR2 reads SMNVEV (reference sequence). The trim removed 5 bases at V and 0 bases at J, leaving 3 bases unmatched. The CDR3 has 15 amino acids. The CDR3 DNA is TGTGCCAGCAGTGGTGGGACAGGGGGCTCCTACGAGCAGTACTTC. This sequence encodes CASSGGTGGSYEQYF.

The chain combines TRBV28 with TRBJ1-2, with D tentatively TRBD1 (6 bases). There are 15 residues in the CDR3. V was pared by 2 bases and J by 3 bases, with 13 bases between. CDR1 and CDR2 from the germline V gene are MDHEN and SYDVKM. This CDR3 is CASSLGGGGYYGYTF. CDR3 nucleotides: TGTGCCAGCAGTTTAGGGGGAGGGGGGTACTATGGCTACACCTTC.

The chain is built from TRBV9 and TRBJ1-2; D may be TRBD1 (5 bases). In germline, CDR1 is SGDLS, CDR2 YYNGEE. V dropped 3 bases and J dropped 4 bases, with 19 bases sitting between them. CDR3 length: 16 residues. The CDR3 here is CASSAVGQGTPYGYTF. CDR3 coding DNA: TGTGCCAGCAGCGCGGTGGGGCAGGGCACCCCCTATGGCTACACCTTC.

V is TRBV10-3 and J is TRBJ1-2; 9 bases fit TRBD1. Losses at the gene ends were 4 bases for V and 2 bases for J; bases not matched to a gene: 8. Germline CDR1 and CDR2: ENHRY and SYGVKD. The length of the CDR3 is 16 residues. The CDR3 loop is CAISALPGTGNYGYTF. For the CDR3, the DNA is TGTGCCATCAGTGCACTTCCCGGGACAGGGAACTATGGCTACACCTTC.

The chain couples TRBV7-9 to TRBJ2-7; D possibly corresponds to TRBD2 (6 bases). V lost 5 bases to trimming and J lost 0 bases, with 17 bases between them. The CDR3 covers 16 residues. Germline V gives CDR1 SEHNR, CDR2 FQNEAQ (reference sequence). CDR3 sequence (DNA): TGTGCCAGCAGCCCTCAGAGCGGAGGGAGCTCCTACGAGCAGTACTTC. It is translated as CASSPQSGGSSYEQYF.

The chain couples TRBV12-3 or TRBV12-4 to TRBJ1-4, with D hard to call. Trimming cost V 3 bases and J 7 bases, with 6 bases left between them. CDR3 size: 12 residues. CDR3 in amino acids: CASSFSVEKLFF. In DNA form, the CDR3 reads TGTGCCAGCAGTTTCAGCGTTGAAAAACTGTTTTTT.

The CDR3 DNA reads TGTGCCAGCAGCTTGGAGGGAGCCAGGAGCACTGAAGCTTTCTTT. It encodes CASSLEGARSTEAFF. The chain combines TRBV5-4 with TRBJ1-1; D is uncertain. Germline lookup yields CDR1 SGHNT and CDR2 YYREEE (reference sequence). Trimming took off 0 bases at V and 4 bases at J, with 13 bases between the two ends. The length of the CDR3 is 15 residues.

The V call is TRBV30, the J call TRBJ1-5, with D maybe TRBD1 (5 bases). CDR1 is GTSNPN and CDR2 is SVGIG in the germline V gene (reference sequence). The V and J ends lost 2 bases and 5 bases respectively, with 10 bases between them. The CDR3 covers 13 residues. The CDR3, as DNA: TGTGCCTGGAGTCTAGGGGCTGATCAGCCCCAGCATTTT. This translates into CAWSLGADQPQHF.

The sample holds one count of this clone. The V call is TRBV6-1, the J call TRBJ1-5; D ambiguous. The V and J ends lost 2 bases and 6 bases respectively, with 8 bases between them. The CDR3 extends over 13 amino acids. Germline V gene lookup returns CDR1 MNHNS and CDR2 SASEGT. CDR3 loop: CASSENWSQPQHF. The CDR3, as DNA: TGTGCCAGCAGTGAAAATTGGAGTCAGCCCCAGCATTTT.

The V gene is TRBV7-9, the J gene TRBJ1-2, with a possible D match to TRBD1 (6 bases). The germline V gene encodes CDR1 SEHNR and CDR2 FQNEAQ (reference sequence). Deletions cut 1 base from V and 7 bases from J, with 16 bases between. The CDR3 totals 15 residues. The CDR3: CASSLDRDALGGYTF. The CDR3 DNA is TGTGCCAGCAGCTTAGACAGGGATGCCCTTGGTGGCTACACCTTC.

The rearrangement links TRBV9 to TRBJ2-5, with 10 bases matching TRBD2. Germline-derived CDR1 and CDR2 are SGDLS and YYNGEE. The CDR3 has 15 amino acids. Trimming took 0 bases from V and 7 from J; bases not matched to a gene: 6. This chain's CDR3 is CASSVGVASGGTQYF. The DNA for the CDR3 is TGTGCCAGCAGCGTAGGCGTGGCTAGCGGGGGGACCCAGTACTTC.

This sequence joins TRBV10-2 and TRBJ2-6, with D tentatively TRBD2 (7 bases). V was pared by 8 bases and J by 2 bases, with 13 bases between. In germline, CDR1 is WSHSY, CDR2 SAAADI. The CDR3 is 15 amino acids. The CDR3 spells CASGGAGTGANVLTF. Written as DNA, the CDR3 is TGCGCCAGCGGGGGGGCAGGGACTGGGGCCAACGTCCTGACTTTC.

Only a few counts were recorded for this clone. The chain is built from TRBV7-3 and TRBJ1-1, with 7 bases fitting TRBD1. Per germline, CDR1 SGHTA and CDR2 FQGTGA. The CDR3 spans 16 residues. J lost 4 bases, V lost 5 bases, and 13 bases had no gene match. The CDR3 DNA reads as TGTGCCAGCAGCGTTGACAGGGTGGGATTCGGCACTGAAGCTTTCTTT. It encodes CASSVDRVGFGTEAFF.

This sequence joins TRBV27 and TRBJ1-3, with 9 bases fitting TRBD1. The germline V gene encodes CDR1 MNHEY and CDR2 SMNVEV (reference sequence). The junction had 13 bases not matched to a gene; V was cut back by 11 bases and J by 8 bases. The CDR3 length is 14 residues. DNA of the CDR3: TGTGCCGTGGGAGTCGGGACAGGGCGCGACACCATATATTTT. This encodes CAVGVGTGRDTIYF.

The CDR3 region is CASSRTGMYAEAFF. The CDR3 DNA reads as TGCGCCAGCAGCCGAACAGGGATGTACGCTGAAGCTTTCTTT. The rearrangement joins TRBV4-3 to TRBJ1-1; perhaps TRBD1 as D (6 bases). The CDR3 loop spans 14 amino acids. Trimming took off 4 bases at V and 6 bases at J, with 15 bases between the two ends. The germline gives CDR1 LGHNA, CDR2 YSLEER.

The chain carries TRBV6-1 and TRBJ1-1, with D possibly matching TRBD1 (6 bases). CDR1 and CDR2 (germline): MNHNS, SASEGT. The CDR3 sequence is 17 residues long. The V gene lost 0 bases and the J gene lost 5 bases, with 19 bases spanning the gap. The CDR3 coding sequence is TGTGCCAGCAGTGAAGCGGGCGAGGGGGAGATGATAACTGAAGCTTTCTTT. It is translated as CASSEAGEGEMITEAFF.

The J gene is TRBJ2-7, the V gene TRBV5-8; 7 bases match TRBD1. CDR1 is SGHTS, CDR2 YDEGEE, per germline. The CDR3 sequence is 15 residues long. Trimming cost V 0 bases and J 4 bases; bases outside gene matches: 7. CDR3 bases: TGTGCCAGCAGCTTGGGTGGACAGGACCCATACGAGCAGTACTTC. This encodes CASSLGGQDPYEQYF.

This clone has a single count. The DNA of the CDR3 is TGTGCCAGTAGTACCTCAGAACAGGGGGCCGCGACTAGAGGGACCAATGAGCAGTTCTTC. It is translated as CASSTSEQGAATRGTNEQFF. The V call is TRBV19, the J call TRBJ2-1; 9 bases are shared with TRBD1. The V and J ends lost 4 bases and 6 bases, in that order; junction bases with no gene match: 22. CDR3 length equals 20 residues. From germline, CDR1 is LNHDA and CDR2 SQIVND (reference sequence).

The rearrangement uses TRBV19 and TRBJ2-1; D might be TRBD1 (6 bases). Germline V lookup: CDR1 LNHDA, CDR2 SQIVND (reference sequence). The CDR3 has 11 residues. Trimming took off 5 bases at V and 10 bases at J, with 9 bases between the two ends. This chain's CDR3 is CASSLGTEQFF. The CDR3 DNA reads TGTGCCAGTAGTCTCGGGACAGAGCAGTTCTTC.

This clone has just one count. The chain recombines TRBV15 with TRBJ2-1; 9 bases are a match to TRBD1. Germline assignment: CDR1 LNHNV and CDR2 YYDKDF (reference sequence). The ends lost 2 bases at V and 5 bases at J; junction bases unmatched: 7. CDR3 size: 16 residues. The CDR3 DNA reads TGTGCCACCAGCAGACTGATTACAGGGGGCCACAATGAGCAGTTCTTC. Protein product: CATSRLITGGHNEQFF.